Below are 29 T cell receptor beta chains sequenced from a single sample in a study of T cell repertoires in MIS-A myocarditis. Assay: immunoSEQ multiplex PCR; the TCRdb copy retains only in-frame clones and omits some. The table shows about 15,000 clones, with over 70% occurring only once. Sequencing was done on a sample of left ventricle heart tissue obtained at autopsy. The origin of the receptors is a man between 18 and 29 years old with fulminant myocarditis from multisystem inflammatory syndrome in adults (MIS-A) after COVID-19.

Note on this clone: Germline and junction disagree at one end, which may indicate a read error. The chain uses TRBV7-7 and TRBJ1-1; a possible D gene is TRBD1 (6 bases). The CDR3 loop spans 17 amino acids. CDR1 is SSHAT and CDR2 is FNYEAQ in the germline V gene (reference sequence). DNA of the CDR3: TGTGCTAGCAGCTTCATAGACAGGCAGGTCATGAACACTGAAGCTTTCTTT. This codes for CASSFIDRQVMNTEAFF.

The chain employs TRBV6-5 and TRBJ2-5; 10 bases agree with TRBD1. J was trimmed by 4 bases and V by 6 bases; bases with no gene match: 5. The germline gives CDR1 MNHEY, CDR2 SVGAGI. The CDR3 has 14 amino acids. The CDR3: CASRTGGLGETQYF. CDR3 nucleotides: TGTGCCAGCAGGACAGGGGGCCTTGGAGAGACCCAGTACTTC.

The table lists this clone with a few counts. This chain joins TRBV20-1 and TRBJ1-1; the D is unclear. V gave up 3 bases and J gave up 1 base, with 6 bases separating them. CDR1 and CDR2 (germline): DFQATT, SNEGSKA (reference sequence). The CDR3 runs 12 residues. The CDR3 bases are TGCAGTGCTAGTCAAGGGAACACTGAAGCTTTCTTT. Encoded protein: CSASQGNTEAFF.

This clone was recorded only once. The CDR3 sequence: CASSVQASNTEAFF. DNA of the CDR3: TGTGCCAGCAGCGTACAGGCGTCGAACACTGAAGCTTTCTTT. This chain joins TRBV9 and TRBJ1-1; no clear D gene. The CDR3 extends over 14 amino acids. Germline CDR1 SGDLS, CDR2 YYNGEE. V was trimmed by 1 base and J by 1 base, leaving 8 bases between them.

This clone was detected once. The chain uses TRBV28 and TRBJ2-7; 10 bases match TRBD2. Germline V gives CDR1 MDHEN, CDR2 SYDVKM. J lost 3 bases, V lost 3 bases, and 11 bases had no gene match. The CDR3 covers 17 residues. As DNA, the CDR3 is TGTGCCAGCAGTTTTTGGGCCCAAGAGCGGGAGGGCTACGAGCAGTACTTC. Translated, it gives CASSFWAQEREGYEQYF. The whole variable domain, filled in from reference TRBV28 and TRBJ2-7, reads DVKVTQSSRYLVKRTGEKVFLECVQDMDHENMFWYRQDPGLGLRLIYFSYDVKMKEKGDIPEGYSVSREKKERFSLILESASTNQTSMYLCASSFWAQEREGYEQYFGPGTRLTVT.

This clone was found a few times. V gene TRBV7-3 combines with J gene TRBJ1-2, with D tentatively TRBD1 (5 bases). The ends were cut back, 2 bases at V and 0 bases at J, with 13 bases in the middle. Germline CDR1 reads SGHTA; CDR2 reads FQGTGA. The length of the CDR3 is 16 residues. CDR3 DNA: TGTGCCAGCAGCTTAGGGGGTCCGGGAACTAACTATGGCTACACCTTC. It is translated as CASSLGGPGTNYGYTF.

Note on this clone: The junction departs from the called germline gene at one end, perhaps through a read error. This chain links TRBV27 with TRBJ1-3, with D possibly being TRBD1 (6 bases). CDR3 length: 12 amino acids. Per the germline V gene, CDR1 is MNHEY and CDR2 is SMNVEV (reference sequence). The CDR3, as DNA: TGTGTCAGCAGGACAGACAGGCACACCATATATTTT. Translation: CVSRTDRHTIYF.

The chain joins TRBV10-1 to TRBJ2-1; TRBD2 agrees at 10 bases. The CDR3 is made up of 14 amino acids. V was pared by 2 bases and J by 12 bases, with 7 bases of the junction left unmatched. CDR1 is WNHNN and CDR2 is SYGVQD in the germline V gene (reference sequence). The CDR3 here is CASSEDLAGERQFF. In DNA, the CDR3 is TGCGCCAGCAGTGAGGATCTAGCGGGAGAACGGCAGTTCTTC.

This chain links TRBV6-2 or TRBV6-3 with TRBJ1-5; D is possibly TRBD1 (6 bases). The V end lost 5 bases, the J end lost 8 bases, and 22 bases lay between the germline ends. The CDR3 totals 16 residues. Germline values: CDR1 MNHEY, CDR2 SVGEGT. Here the CDR3 DNA reads TGTGCCAGCAGTGATACCCGACAGGCCGTTTGGAAGCCCCAGCATTTT. Its translation: CASSDTRQAVWKPQHF.

The CDR3, as DNA: TGTGCCTGGGCTACGGCAGATACGCAGTATTTT. Protein: CAWATADTQYF. The chain is built from TRBV30 and TRBJ2-3; D unresolved. The CDR3 sequence is 11 residues long. Germline CDR1 and CDR2: GTSNPN and SVGIG (reference sequence). Trimming took off 5 bases at V and 4 bases at J, with 7 bases between the two ends.

V usage is TRBV10-3 and J usage is TRBJ1-5, with 9 bases that match TRBD1. This CDR3 has 14 amino acids. V shed 7 bases, J shed 5 bases, and the junction held 6 bases outside the gene matches. CDR1 is ENHRY, CDR2 SYGVKD, per germline. Here the CDR3 DNA reads TGTGCCATCAAGGGACAGGGAGGGGATCAGCCCCAGCATTTT. Protein sequence: CAIKGQGGDQPQHF.

The table lists this clone with a count of one. The chain couples TRBV29-1 to TRBJ1-1; 10 bases agree with TRBD1. The V gene's germline CDR1 is SQVTM and CDR2 ANQGSEA. CDR3 length: 12 residues. The ends lost 4 bases at V and 5 bases at J; junction bases unmatched: 1. CDR3 DNA sequence: TGCAGCGTTGGGACAGGGGGGACTGAAGCTTTCTTT. Residues: CSVGTGGTEAFF.

This clone was observed a few times. The V gene is TRBV5-4, the J gene TRBJ2-1, with D maybe TRBD1 (6 bases). V was shortened by 0 bases and J by 10 bases, with 11 bases between the two germline ends. Per germline, CDR1 SGHNT and CDR2 YYREEE (reference sequence). CDR3 size: 13 residues. CDR3 loop: CASSLESGAEQFF. The CDR3 bases are TGTGCCAGCAGCTTGGAATCAGGGGCAGAGCAGTTCTTC.

V gene TRBV28 combines with J gene TRBJ1-5, with D perhaps matching TRBD1 (5 bases). Germline V gene lookup returns CDR1 MDHEN and CDR2 SYDVKM. The CDR3 totals 12 residues. Trimming took off 2 bases at V and 9 bases at J, with 8 bases between the two ends. Here the CDR3 reads CASSLNRTPQHF. CDR3 DNA: TGTGCCAGCAGTTTAAACAGGACGCCCCAGCATTTT.

The chain employs TRBV27 and TRBJ2-3; D remains unclear. CDR3 length: 14 amino acids. Germline values: CDR1 MNHEY, CDR2 SMNVEV (reference sequence). Trimming stripped 3 bases from V and 3 bases from J, with 10 bases between. CDR3 region: CASSFRRQTDTQYF. In DNA form, the CDR3 reads TGTGCCAGCAGTTTCAGGAGACAAACAGATACGCAGTATTTT.

The chain recombines TRBV10-3 with TRBJ2-3; D unresolved. Looked up from germline, CDR1 is ENHRY and CDR2 is SYGVKD. The V gene lost 7 bases and the J gene lost 2 bases, with 10 bases spanning the gap. CDR3 size: 13 residues. Here the CDR3 reads CAITHSYTDTQYF. The CDR3 nucleotides are TGTGCCATCACCCACTCGTACACAGATACGCAGTATTTT.

The gene calls are TRBV11-2 and TRBJ1-1; D is perhaps TRBD1 (5 bases). V dropped 3 bases and J dropped 4 bases, with 9 bases sitting between them. There are 13 residues in the CDR3. The V gene's germline CDR1 is SGHAT and CDR2 FQNNGV. The CDR3 sequence: CASSLGTSTEAFF. The CDR3 DNA sequence: TGTGCCAGCAGCTTGGGGACTTCCACTGAAGCTTTCTTT.

The rearrangement joins TRBV6-5 to TRBJ2-1; D is uncertain. Germline V gene data show CDR1 as MNHEY and CDR2 as SVGAGI. This CDR3 region has 14 residues. V was clipped by 7 bases and J by 0 bases, with 10 bases between them. The CDR3 DNA sequence: TGTGCCAGCAAAGGAGCCGGCTCCTACAATGAGCAGTTCTTC. Its protein product is CASKGAGSYNEQFF.

V gene TRBV5-6 combines with J gene TRBJ2-7; a possible D gene is TRBD1 (5 bases). Germline loops: CDR1 SGHDT, CDR2 YYEEEE. The CDR3 spans 13 residues. The ends were cut back, 1 base at V and 5 bases at J, with 10 bases in the middle. The CDR3 region is CASSLSPRDEQYF. DNA for the CDR3: TGTGCCAGCAGCTTGTCTCCCAGGGACGAGCAGTACTTC.

The chain carries TRBV29-1 and TRBJ2-7, with 7 bases fitting TRBD1. Germline CDR1 is SQVTM and CDR2 is ANQGSEA. The CDR3 has 11 amino acids. V was pared by 3 bases and J by 4 bases, with 0 bases of the junction left unmatched. CDR3 sequence reads: CSVDRGYEQYF. The CDR3 nucleotides are TGCAGCGTTGACAGGGGGTACGAGCAGTACTTC.

The chain employs TRBV9 and TRBJ2-3; D unclear. V lost 0 bases to trimming and J lost 6 bases, with 5 bases between them. Germline V gives CDR1 SGDLS, CDR2 YYNGEE. CDR3 length equals 12 residues. CDR3: CASSVATDTQYF. The DNA of the CDR3 is TGTGCCAGCAGCGTAGCAACCGATACGCAGTATTTT.

This rearrangement joins TRBV3-1 (or the pseudogene TRBV3-2) to TRBJ2-1; D is undetermined. V was shortened by 1 base and J by 0 bases, with 13 bases between the two germline ends. There are 17 residues in the CDR3. The V gene's germline CDR1 is LGHDT and CDR2 YNNKEL (reference sequence). The CDR3 nucleotides read TGTGCCAGCAGCCAAGCCCTCGCCACCGTCTCCTACAATGAGCAGTTCTTC. It specifies CASSQALATVSYNEQFF.

V usage is TRBV29-1 and J usage is TRBJ2-5; 9 bases line up with TRBD2. The junction had 12 bases not matched to a gene; V was cut back by 7 bases and J by 6 bases. Looked up from germline, CDR1 is SQVTM and CDR2 is ANQGSEA. The CDR3 covers 14 residues. The DNA for the CDR3 is TGCAGCGCCTTTAGCGGGAGCCGAAAGAAGACCCAGTACTTC. The encoded protein is CSAFSGSRKKTQYF.

The chain couples TRBV5-4 to TRBJ1-2, with 7 bases identical to TRBD1. The germline V gene encodes CDR1 SGHNT and CDR2 YYREEE (reference sequence). The ends lost 4 bases at V and 4 bases at J; junction bases unmatched: 19. This CDR3 spans 18 amino acids. CDR3 loop: CASSLPGQRAGSGYGYTF. The CDR3 DNA sequence: TGTGCCAGCAGCCTCCCGGGACAGCGGGCGGGGAGCGGCTATGGCTACACCTTC.

This chain uses TRBV7-8 with TRBJ2-2, with a possible D match to TRBD1 (5 bases). V shed 4 bases and J shed 1 base, with 7 bases lying between them. CDR3 size: 14 residues. Germline V gives CDR1 SGHVS, CDR2 FQNEAQ. This CDR3 is CASSSQGNTGELFF. The CDR3 DNA follows: TGTGCCAGCAGCTCCCAGGGGAACACCGGGGAGCTGTTTTTT.

This sequence joins TRBV27 and TRBJ2-7; maybe TRBD2 (6 bases). Germline V gene sequence: CDR1 MNHEY, CDR2 SMNVEV (reference sequence). Trimming removed 0 bases at V and 4 bases at J, with 16 bases between. This CDR3 region has 16 residues. The CDR3 nucleotides read TGTGCCAGCAGTTTATCGTTCCCGGGAGTAGGTTACGAGCAGTACTTC. As protein: CASSLSFPGVGYEQYF.

CDR3 bases: TGTGCCAGCAGCTTAGTTCGGGGTACGGGTTCACCCCTCCACTTT. Translation: CASSLVRGTGSPLHF. This sequence joins TRBV7-2 and TRBJ1-6, with unresolved D. This CDR3 spans 15 amino acids. Trimming shortened V by 1 base and J by 9 bases, and 13 bases separated the two germline ends. CDR1 is SGHTA and CDR2 is FQGNSA in the germline V gene.

In regard to this clone: The junction differs from germline at one of its ends, possibly a read error. The genes are TRBV7-7 and TRBJ1-1; possibly TRBD1 for D (6 bases). Germline V gene data show CDR1 as SSHAT and CDR2 as FNYEAQ (reference sequence). The length of the CDR3 is 16 residues. The CDR3 reads CASRGARSDGYSEAFF. DNA of the CDR3: TGTGCTAGCAGGGGAGCCAGGTCCGACGGGTATTCTGAAGCTTTCTTT.

This clone was detected only once. The chain is built from TRBV19 and TRBJ1-6; 8 nucleotides line up with TRBD1. The CDR3 spans 15 residues. The germline CDR1 and CDR2 sequences are LNHDA and SQIVND (reference sequence). With V trimmed by 5 bases and J by 10 bases, 10 bases remained unmatched. The CDR3 here is CASSPWTGSGSPLHF. CDR3 bases: TGTGCCAGTAGTCCCTGGACAGGGTCGGGGTCACCCCTCCACTTT.